The T cell receptor beta chain under discussion was sequenced for a study of T cell repertoires in cytomegalovirus infection. Study information: A matching HLA type, together with CMV infection, was signaled by public TCR beta signatures. Points from the study as a whole: Across the ex vivo response, the dominant clonotypes were HLA-C-restricted CMV-specific TCR beta clonotypes.

TCRdb re-called the reads with MiXCR, one entry per CDR3 protein. In the table there are 250,000 to 350,000 distinct CDR3 sequences, roughly 23% of which are singletons. CDR1 and CDR2 (germline): SGHTA, FQGNSA. Trimming at V came to 5 bases and at J to 2 bases, leaving 4 bases not matched to a gene. The CDR3 is 14 amino acids. This clonotype was seen a handful of times. Its antigen is as yet unknown. Material for sequencing was PBMCs. The sequence was obtained from a human donor in good health (CMV status not recorded). Some clones in this sample may be carry-over from other donors' samples. The rearrangement uses TRBV7-2 and TRBJ2-7; 9 nucleotides match TRBD2. The CDR3, as DNA: TGTGCCAGCAGCGCTAGCGGGACGACCTACGAGCAGTACTTC. Translation: CASSASGTTYEQYF.